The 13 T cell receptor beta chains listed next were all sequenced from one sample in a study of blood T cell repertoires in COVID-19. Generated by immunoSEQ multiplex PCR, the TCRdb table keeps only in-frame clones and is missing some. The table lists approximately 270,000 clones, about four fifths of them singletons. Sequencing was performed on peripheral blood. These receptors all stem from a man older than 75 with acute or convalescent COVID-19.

The CDR3 protein is CATKAGLAGNTPWSYNEQFF. In nucleotides, the CDR3 is TGTGCCACCAAGGCGGGACTAGCGGGCAACACCCCCTGGTCCTACAATGAGCAGTTCTTC. This sequence joins TRBV24-1 and TRBJ2-1, with 12 bases fitting TRBD2. The CDR3 runs to 20 residues. V shed 8 bases and J 1 base; nucleotides not matched to a gene: 17. Germline values: CDR1 KGHDR, CDR2 SFDVKD.

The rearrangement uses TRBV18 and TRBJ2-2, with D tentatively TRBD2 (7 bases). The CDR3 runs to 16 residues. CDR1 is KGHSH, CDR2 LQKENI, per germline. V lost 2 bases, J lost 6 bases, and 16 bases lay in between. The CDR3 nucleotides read TGTGCCAGCTCACCAAACAACGGGGGGCGATCCGGGGAGCTGTTTTTT. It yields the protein CASSPNNGGRSGELFF.

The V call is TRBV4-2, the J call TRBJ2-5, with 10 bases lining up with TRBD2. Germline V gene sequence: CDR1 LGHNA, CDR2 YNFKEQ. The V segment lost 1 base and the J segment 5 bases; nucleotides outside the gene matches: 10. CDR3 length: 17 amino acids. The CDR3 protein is CASSQVTAGGPGETQYF. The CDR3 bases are TGTGCCAGCAGCCAAGTTACAGCGGGAGGGCCGGGGGAGACCCAGTACTTC.

This chain's CDR3 is CAIRPGQVDTEAFF. The CDR3 coding sequence is TGTGCCATCAGACCGGGACAGGTCGACACTGAAGCTTTCTTT. The gene calls are TRBV10-3 and TRBJ1-1; 8 nucleotides align to TRBD1. The CDR3 contains 14 residues. V was pared by 6 bases and J by 3 bases, with 6 bases of the junction left unmatched. CDR1 and CDR2 (germline): ENHRY, SYGVKD.

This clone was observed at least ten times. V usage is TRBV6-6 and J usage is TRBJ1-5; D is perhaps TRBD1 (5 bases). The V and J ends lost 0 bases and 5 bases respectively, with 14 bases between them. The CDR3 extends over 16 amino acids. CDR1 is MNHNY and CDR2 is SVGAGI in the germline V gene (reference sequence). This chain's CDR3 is CASSYSGAIAHQPQHF. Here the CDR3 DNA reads TGTGCCAGCAGTTACTCAGGGGCTATAGCCCATCAGCCCCAGCATTTT.

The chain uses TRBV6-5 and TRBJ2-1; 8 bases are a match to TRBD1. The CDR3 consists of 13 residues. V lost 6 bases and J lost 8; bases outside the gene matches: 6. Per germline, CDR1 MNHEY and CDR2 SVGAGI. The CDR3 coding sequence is TGTGCCAGCAGAACCTCAGGGGGCGATGAGCAGTTCTTC. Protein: CASRTSGGDEQFF.

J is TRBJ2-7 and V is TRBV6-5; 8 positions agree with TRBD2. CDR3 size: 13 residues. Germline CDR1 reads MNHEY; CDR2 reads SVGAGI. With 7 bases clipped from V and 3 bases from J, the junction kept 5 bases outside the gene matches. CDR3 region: CASTGGLNYEQYF. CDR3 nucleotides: TGTGCCAGCACGGGGGGGCTCAACTACGAGCAGTACTTC.

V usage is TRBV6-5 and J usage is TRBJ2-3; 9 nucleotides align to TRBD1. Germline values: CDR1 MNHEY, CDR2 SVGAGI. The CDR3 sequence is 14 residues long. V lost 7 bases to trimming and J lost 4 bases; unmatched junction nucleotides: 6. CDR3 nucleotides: TGTGCCAGCACCGAGGGACAGGGATCAGATACGCAGTATTTT. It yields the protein CASTEGQGSDTQYF.

The DNA of the CDR3 is TGTGCCAGTAGTATAACGGGGGTCACAGATACGCAGTATTTT. Translating gives CASSITGVTDTQYF. The genes are TRBV19 and TRBJ2-3; tentative D call: TRBD2 (6 bases). This CDR3 has 14 residues. Deletions cut 2 bases from V and 2 bases from J, with 8 bases between. The germline gives CDR1 LNHDA, CDR2 SQIVND (reference sequence).

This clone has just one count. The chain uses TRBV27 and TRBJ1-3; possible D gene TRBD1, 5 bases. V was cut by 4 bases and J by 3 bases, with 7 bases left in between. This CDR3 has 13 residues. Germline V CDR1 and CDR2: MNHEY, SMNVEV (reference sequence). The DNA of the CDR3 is TGTGCCAGCAGTTCAGGGTATGGAAACACCATATATTTT. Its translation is CASSSGYGNTIYF.

CDR3: CASSLGGSSGELFF. CDR3 DNA sequence: TGTGCCAGCAGTTTAGGCGGTTCGAGCGGGGAGCTGTTTTTT. The chain combines TRBV5-4 with TRBJ2-2; no definite D call. Germline-derived CDR1 and CDR2 are SGHNT and YYREEE (reference sequence). The CDR3 has 14 amino acids. V lost 5 bases, J lost 7 bases, and 15 bases lay in between.

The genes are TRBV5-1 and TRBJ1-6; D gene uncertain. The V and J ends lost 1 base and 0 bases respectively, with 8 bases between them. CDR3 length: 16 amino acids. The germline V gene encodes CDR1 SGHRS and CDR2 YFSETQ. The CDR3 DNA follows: TGCGCCAGCAGCTTGTTTGGCAGCTCCTATAATTCACCCCTCCACTTT. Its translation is CASSLFGSSYNSPLHF.

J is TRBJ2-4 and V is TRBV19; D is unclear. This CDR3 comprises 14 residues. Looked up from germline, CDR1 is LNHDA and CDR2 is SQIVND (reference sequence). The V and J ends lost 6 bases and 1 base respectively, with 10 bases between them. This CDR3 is CASSVSVAKNIQYF. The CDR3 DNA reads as TGTGCCAGTAGCGTTTCCGTGGCCAAAAACATTCAGTACTTC.